This T cell receptor (beta chain) was retrieved from a study of cytotoxic CD8 clonotypes in ibrutinib-treated CLL. The overall study: The cohort had around 10 relapsed/refractory and approximately 15 treatment-naive patients, some 18 IGHV unmutated. Mean per-sample yields comprised roughly 260,000 productive templates and 85,000 to 100,000 productive rearrangements. A median about 11 months of treatment, range 6 to 36, preceded the collection of response samples.

The CDR3 length is 16 residues. Trimming at V came to 4 bases and at J to 4 bases, leaving 7 bases not matched to a gene. Looked up from germline, CDR1 is SGHNT and CDR2 is YYREEE (reference sequence). This clone has a single count. This table comes from immunoSEQ multiplex PCR, and its TCRdb copy is limited to in-frame clones, with some not included. The table shows about 50,000 clones, with roughly 83% occurring only once. The rearrangement links TRBV5-4 to TRBJ2-1; 11 bases fit TRBD2. This clonotype originated in a human donor with chronic lymphocytic leukemia. Sequenced here: PBMCs, sampled after 24 months of ibrutinib treatment. Here the CDR3 reads CASSAGLAGIYNEQFF. The CDR3 DNA reads as TGTGCCAGCAGCGCCGGACTAGCGGGCATTTACAATGAGCAGTTCTTC.